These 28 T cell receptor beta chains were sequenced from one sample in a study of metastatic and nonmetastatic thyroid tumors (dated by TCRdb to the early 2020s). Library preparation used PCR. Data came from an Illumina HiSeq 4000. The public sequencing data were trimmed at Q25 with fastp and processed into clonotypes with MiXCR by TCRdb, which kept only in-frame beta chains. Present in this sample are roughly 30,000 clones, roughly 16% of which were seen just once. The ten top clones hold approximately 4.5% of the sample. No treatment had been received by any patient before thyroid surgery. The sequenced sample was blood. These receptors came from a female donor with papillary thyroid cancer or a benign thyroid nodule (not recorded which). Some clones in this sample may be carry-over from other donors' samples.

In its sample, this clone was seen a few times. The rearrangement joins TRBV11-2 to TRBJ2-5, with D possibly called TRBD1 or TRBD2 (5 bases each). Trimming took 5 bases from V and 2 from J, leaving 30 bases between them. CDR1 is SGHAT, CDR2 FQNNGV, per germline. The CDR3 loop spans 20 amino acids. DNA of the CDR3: TGTGCCAGCAGCCCTACGGTGCCGTTCTCCCCATCCGGGGCACAAGAGACCCAGTACTTC. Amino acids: CASSPTVPFSPSGAQETQYF.

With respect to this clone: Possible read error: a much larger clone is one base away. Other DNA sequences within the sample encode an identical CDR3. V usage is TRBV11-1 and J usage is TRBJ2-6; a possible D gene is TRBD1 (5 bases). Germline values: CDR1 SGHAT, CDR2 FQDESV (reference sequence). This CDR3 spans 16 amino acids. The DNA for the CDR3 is TGTGCCAGCAGCTTAGCGGGAAACTCTGGGGCCAACGTCCTTACTTTC. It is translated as CASSLAGNSGANVLTF.

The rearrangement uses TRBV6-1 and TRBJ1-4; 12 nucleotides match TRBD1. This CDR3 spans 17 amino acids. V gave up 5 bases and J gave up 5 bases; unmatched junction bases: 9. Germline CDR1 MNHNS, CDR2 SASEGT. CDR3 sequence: CASSTGTGGGLNEKLFF. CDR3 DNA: TGTGCCAGCAGTACCGGGACAGGGGGCGGGTTAAATGAAAAACTGTTTTTT.

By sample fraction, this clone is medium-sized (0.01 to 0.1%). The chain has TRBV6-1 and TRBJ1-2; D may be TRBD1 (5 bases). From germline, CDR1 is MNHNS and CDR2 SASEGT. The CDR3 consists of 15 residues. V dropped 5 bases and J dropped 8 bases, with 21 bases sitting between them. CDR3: CASSPTRTPKGGYTF. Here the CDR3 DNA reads TGTGCCAGCAGTCCGACCCGGACACCCAAGGGGGGCTACACCTTC.

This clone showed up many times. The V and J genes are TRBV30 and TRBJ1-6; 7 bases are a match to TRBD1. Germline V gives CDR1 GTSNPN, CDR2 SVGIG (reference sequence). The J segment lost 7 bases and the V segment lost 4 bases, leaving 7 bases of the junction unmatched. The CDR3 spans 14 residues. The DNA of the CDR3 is TGTGCCTGGACCCGCGACAGGGAAAATTCACCCCTCCACTTT. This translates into CAWTRDRENSPLHF.

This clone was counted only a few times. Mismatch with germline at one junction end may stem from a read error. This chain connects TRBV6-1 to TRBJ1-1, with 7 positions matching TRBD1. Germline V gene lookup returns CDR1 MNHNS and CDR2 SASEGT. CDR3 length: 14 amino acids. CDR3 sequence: CASSRQGHDNEDFF. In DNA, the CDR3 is TGTGCCAGCAGTCGACAGGGCCATGACAATGAAGATTTCTTT.

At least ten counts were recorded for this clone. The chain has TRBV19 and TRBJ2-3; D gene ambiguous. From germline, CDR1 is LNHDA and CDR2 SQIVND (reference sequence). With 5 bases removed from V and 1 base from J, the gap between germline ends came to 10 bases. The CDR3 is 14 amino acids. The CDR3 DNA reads TGTGCCAGTAGTCCTTACTCTCGCACAGATACGCAGTATTTT. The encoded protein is CASSPYSRTDTQYF.

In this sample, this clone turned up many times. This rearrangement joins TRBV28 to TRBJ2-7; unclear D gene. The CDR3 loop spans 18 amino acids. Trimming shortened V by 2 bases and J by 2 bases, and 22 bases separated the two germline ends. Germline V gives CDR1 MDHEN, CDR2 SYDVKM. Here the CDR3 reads CASSLRKDALLMTYEQYF. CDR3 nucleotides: TGTGCCAGCAGTTTAAGAAAGGACGCCTTACTTATGACCTACGAGCAGTACTTC.

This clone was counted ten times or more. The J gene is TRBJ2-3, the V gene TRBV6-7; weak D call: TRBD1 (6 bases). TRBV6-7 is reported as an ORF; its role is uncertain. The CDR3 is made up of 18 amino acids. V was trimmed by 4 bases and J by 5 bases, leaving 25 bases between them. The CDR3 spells CASSSTTFRDNTLDTQYF. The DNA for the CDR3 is TGTGCCAGCAGTTCCACCACTTTCCGGGACAATACTTTAGATACGCAGTATTTT.

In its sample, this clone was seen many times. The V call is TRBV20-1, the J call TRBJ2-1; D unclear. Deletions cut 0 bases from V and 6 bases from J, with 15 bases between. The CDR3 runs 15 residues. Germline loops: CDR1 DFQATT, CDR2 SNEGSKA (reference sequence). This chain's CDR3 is CSARDRRSWFNEQFF. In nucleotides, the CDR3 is TGCAGTGCTAGAGATCGTCGCTCTTGGTTCAATGAGCAGTTCTTC.

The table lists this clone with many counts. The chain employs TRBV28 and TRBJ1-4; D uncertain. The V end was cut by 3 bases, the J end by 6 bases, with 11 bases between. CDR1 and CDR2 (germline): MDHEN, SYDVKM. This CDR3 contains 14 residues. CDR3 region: CASSFYSPDEKLFF. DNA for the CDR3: TGTGCCAGCAGTTTTTACAGCCCTGATGAAAAACTGTTTTTT.

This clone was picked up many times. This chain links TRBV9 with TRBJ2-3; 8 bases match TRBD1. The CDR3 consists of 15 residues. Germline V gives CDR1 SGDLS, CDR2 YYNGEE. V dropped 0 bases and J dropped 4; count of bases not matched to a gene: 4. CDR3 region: CASSVGTGWADTQYF. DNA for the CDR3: TGTGCCAGCAGCGTAGGGACAGGGTGGGCAGATACGCAGTATTTT.

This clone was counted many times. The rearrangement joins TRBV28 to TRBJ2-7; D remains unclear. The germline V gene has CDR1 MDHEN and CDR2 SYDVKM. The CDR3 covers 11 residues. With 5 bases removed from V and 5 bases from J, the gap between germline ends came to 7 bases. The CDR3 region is CASSPLNEQYF. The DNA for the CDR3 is TGTGCCAGCAGTCCCCTTAACGAGCAGTACTTC. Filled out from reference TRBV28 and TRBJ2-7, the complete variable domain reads DVKVTQSSRYLVKRTGEKVFLECVQDMDHENMFWYRQDPGLGLRLIYFSYDVKMKEKGDIPEGYSVSREKKERFSLILESASTNQTSMYLCASSPLNEQYFGPGTRLTVT.

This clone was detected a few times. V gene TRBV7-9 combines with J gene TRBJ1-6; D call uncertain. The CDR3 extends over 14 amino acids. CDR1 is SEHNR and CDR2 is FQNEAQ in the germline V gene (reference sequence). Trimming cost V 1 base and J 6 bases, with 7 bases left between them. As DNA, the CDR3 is TGTGCCAGCAGCTTAGGGCAGATTAATTCACCCCTCCACTTT. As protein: CASSLGQINSPLHF.

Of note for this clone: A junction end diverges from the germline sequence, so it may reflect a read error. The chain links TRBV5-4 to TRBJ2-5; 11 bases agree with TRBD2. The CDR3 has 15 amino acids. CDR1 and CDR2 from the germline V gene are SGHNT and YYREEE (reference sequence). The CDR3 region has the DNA TGTGCCATCAGCGCGGGGACTAGCGGCAGAGAGACCCAGTACTTC. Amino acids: CAISAGTSGRETQYF. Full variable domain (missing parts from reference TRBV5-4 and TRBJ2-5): ETGVTQSPTHLIKTRGQQVTLRCSSQSGHNTVSWYQQALGQGPQFIFQYYREEENGRGNFPPRFSGLQFPNYSSELNVNALELDDSALYLCAISAGTSGRETQYFGPGTRLLVL.

CDR3 amino acids: CAWSVQVSEAFF. For the CDR3, the DNA is TGTGCCTGGAGTGTACAGGTCAGTGAAGCTTTCTTT. This chain joins TRBV30 and TRBJ1-1; possibly TRBD1 for D (5 bases). Trimming stripped 0 bases from V and 7 bases from J, with 9 bases between. CDR3 length: 12 amino acids. From germline, CDR1 is GTSNPN and CDR2 SVGIG (reference sequence).

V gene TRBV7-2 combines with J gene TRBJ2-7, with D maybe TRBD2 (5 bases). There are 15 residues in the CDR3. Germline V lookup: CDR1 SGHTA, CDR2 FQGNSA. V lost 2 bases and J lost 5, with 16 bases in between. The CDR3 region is CASSLRIAGGDEQYF. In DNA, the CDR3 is TGTGCCAGCAGCTTACGGATAGCCGGAGGCGACGAGCAGTACTTC.

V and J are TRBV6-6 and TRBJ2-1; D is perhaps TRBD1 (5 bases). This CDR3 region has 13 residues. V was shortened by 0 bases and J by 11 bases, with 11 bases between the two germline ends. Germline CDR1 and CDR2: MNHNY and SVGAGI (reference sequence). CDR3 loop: CASSYSWQGKQFF. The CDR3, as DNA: TGTGCCAGCAGTTACTCGTGGCAGGGTAAGCAGTTCTTC.

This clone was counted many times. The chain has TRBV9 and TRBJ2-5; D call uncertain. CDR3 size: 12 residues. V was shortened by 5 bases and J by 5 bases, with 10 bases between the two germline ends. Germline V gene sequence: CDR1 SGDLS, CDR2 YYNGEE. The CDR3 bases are TGTGCCAGCAGGGGAACTGAGGAGACCCAGTACTTC. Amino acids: CASRGTEETQYF.

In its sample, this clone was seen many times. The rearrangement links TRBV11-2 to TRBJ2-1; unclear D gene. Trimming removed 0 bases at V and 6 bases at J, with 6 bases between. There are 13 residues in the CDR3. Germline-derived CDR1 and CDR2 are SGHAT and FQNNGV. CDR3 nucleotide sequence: TGTGCCAGCAGCTTAGAAAACAGCAATGAGCAGTTCTTC. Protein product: CASSLENSNEQFF.

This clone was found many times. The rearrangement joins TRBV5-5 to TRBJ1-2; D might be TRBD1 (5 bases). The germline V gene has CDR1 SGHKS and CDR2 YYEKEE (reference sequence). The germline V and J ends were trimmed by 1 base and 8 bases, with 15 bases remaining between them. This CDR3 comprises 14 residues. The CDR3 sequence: CASSLMGPDGGYTF. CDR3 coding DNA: TGTGCCAGCAGCTTGATGGGGCCCGACGGAGGCTACACCTTC. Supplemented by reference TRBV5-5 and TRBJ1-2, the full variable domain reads DAGVTQSPTHLIKTRGQQVTLRCSPISGHKSVSWYQQVLGQGPQFIFQYYEKEERGRGNFPDRFSARQFPNYSSELNVNALLLGDSALYLCASSLMGPDGGYTFGSGTRLTVV.

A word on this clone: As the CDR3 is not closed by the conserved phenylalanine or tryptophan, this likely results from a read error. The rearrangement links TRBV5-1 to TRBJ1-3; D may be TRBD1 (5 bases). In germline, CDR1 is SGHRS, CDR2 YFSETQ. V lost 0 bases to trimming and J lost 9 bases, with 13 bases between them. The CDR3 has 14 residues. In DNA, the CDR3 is TGCGCCAGCAGCTTGGCCATAGGGGAGGCCACCATATATATT. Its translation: CASSLAIGEATIYI.

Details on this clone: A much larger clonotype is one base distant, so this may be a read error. CDR3 protein: CAWSNWRDRGRDNSPLHF. CDR3 DNA sequence: TGTGCCTGGAGTAATTGGAGGGACAGGGGGCGCGATAATTCACCCCTCCACTTT. The chain employs TRBV30 and TRBJ1-6, with TRBD1 matching 12 bases. Germline assignment: CDR1 GTSNPN and CDR2 SVGIG (reference sequence). Losses at the gene ends were 2 bases for V and 5 bases for J; bases not matched to a gene: 10. The CDR3 is 18 amino acids.

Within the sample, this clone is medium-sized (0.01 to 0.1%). Here the CDR3 reads CASRGLAGPQYF. The CDR3 region has the DNA TGTGCCAGCAGAGGACTAGCGGGTCCGCAGTATTTT. The chain carries TRBV12-3 or TRBV12-4 and TRBJ2-3; the match to TRBD2 covers 11 bases. The CDR3 has 12 residues. The V and J ends lost 6 bases and 10 bases, in that order; junction bases with no gene match: 3.

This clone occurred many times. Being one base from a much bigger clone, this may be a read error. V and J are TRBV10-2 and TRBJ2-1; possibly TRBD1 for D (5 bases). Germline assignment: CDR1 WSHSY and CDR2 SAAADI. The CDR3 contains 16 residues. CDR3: CASSEIAGISYNEQLF. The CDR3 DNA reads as TGCGCCAGCAGTGAGATTGCAGGGATCTCCTACAATGAGCAGCTCTTC.

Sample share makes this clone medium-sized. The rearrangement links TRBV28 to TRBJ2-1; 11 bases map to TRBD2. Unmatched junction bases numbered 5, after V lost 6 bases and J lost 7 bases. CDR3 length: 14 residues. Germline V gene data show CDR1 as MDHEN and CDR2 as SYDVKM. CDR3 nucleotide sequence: TGTGCCAGCAGGTCTAGCGGGGGGTTAAATGAGCAGTTCTTC. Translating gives CASRSSGGLNEQFF.

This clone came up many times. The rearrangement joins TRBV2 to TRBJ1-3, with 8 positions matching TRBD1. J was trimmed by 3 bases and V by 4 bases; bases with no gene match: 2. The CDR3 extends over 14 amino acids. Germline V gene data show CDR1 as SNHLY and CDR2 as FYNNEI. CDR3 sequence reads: CASSGQGHGNTIYF. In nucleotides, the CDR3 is TGTGCCAGCAGTGGACAGGGGCATGGAAACACCATATATTTT.

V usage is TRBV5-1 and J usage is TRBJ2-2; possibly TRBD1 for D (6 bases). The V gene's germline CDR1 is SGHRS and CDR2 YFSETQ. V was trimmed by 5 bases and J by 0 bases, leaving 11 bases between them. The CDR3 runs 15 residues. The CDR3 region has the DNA TGCGCCAGCAGATCCGGGACAACGAACACCGGGGAGCTGTTTTTT. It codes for CASRSGTTNTGELFF. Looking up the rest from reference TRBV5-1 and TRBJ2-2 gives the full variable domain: KAGVTQTPRYLIKTRGQQVTLSCSPISGHRSVSWYQQTPGQGLQFLFEYFSETQRNKGNFPGRFSGRQFSNSRSEMNVSTLELGDSALYLCASRSGTTNTGELFFGEGSRLTVL.